The entry below gives a single T cell receptor beta chain sequence along with its context. Repertoires were generated with immunoSEQ multiplex PCR, while TCRdb's copy carries only in-frame clones and drops some. The sample yields just under 30,000 clones, 80% seen once. This record comes from a study of blood T cell repertoires in COVID-19. Study information: Material from acute and convalescent COVID-19 was sourced from the United States, Italy and Spain.

V lost 1 base and J lost 3, with 12 bases in between. The V gene's germline CDR1 is LGHNA and CDR2 YSLEER. The CDR3 covers 15 residues. This TCR was recovered from a woman between 65 and 79 years old with acute or convalescent COVID-19. The chain links TRBV4-3 to TRBJ2-5; D remains ambiguous. Sequencing was carried out using peripheral blood. CDR3 amino acids: CASSQGRHPKETQYF. For the CDR3, the DNA is TGCGCCAGCAGCCAAGGCCGACACCCTAAAGAGACCCAGTACTTC.